This entry is about one T cell receptor beta chain. The CDR3 runs 13 residues. CDR1 and CDR2 (germline): KGHDR, SFDVKD. After removal of 7 bases from V and 2 bases from J, the junction contained 3 bases not matched to a gene. Study processing details: Reference gene primer amplification gave nucleated cell count estimates. Profiling relied on immunoSEQ multiplex PCR, and the TCRdb table lists in-frame clones only, not all of them. The V and J calls and clone size were taken over from that table, and D and trimming were inferred from the DNA. This sample has some 150,000 clones; around 85% occur once, and the top ten carry approximately 1.3%. This sample is part of a study of blood T cell repertoires in COVID-19. Across the study: Donors in the United States, Italy and Spain gave samples during acute or convalescent COVID-19. T cells, B-cell-depleted T cells, or PBMCs supplied cDNA or gDNA.

The chain uses TRBV24-1 and TRBJ1-1, with 7 bases matching TRBD1. The sequenced sample was peripheral blood. This sequence was found in a man aged 60 to 75 who had recovered from COVID-19. CDR3 in DNA: TGTGCCACCAGGGGGACAGATAACACTGAAGCTTTCTTT. It encodes CATRGTDNTEAFF.